At least ten counts were recorded for the clone carrying this T cell receptor (beta chain). These data come from a study of chronic HIV infection and antiretroviral therapy. V dropped 7 bases and J dropped 1 base, with 10 bases sitting between them. CDR1 is SQVTM and CDR2 is ANQGSEA in the germline V gene. This CDR3 is built from 12 residues. TCRdb passed the 5' RACE reads through MiXCR, listing each CDR3 protein once. This sample has 25,000 to 35,000 distinct CDR3 sequences, with about 8.6% found just once. J is TRBJ2-5 and V is TRBV29-1; D call uncertain. The sequence came from an adult who had HIV and had not received antiretroviral therapy, or was an uninfected healthy control (not recorded which). The sequenced sample consisted of peripheral blood. CDR3 coding DNA: TGCAGCGCCACTGCCACCCAAGAGACCCAGTACTTC. Its translation: CSATATQETQYF.